This TCR beta chain was retrieved from a study of cytomegalovirus exposure and HLA in healthy donors. V lost 6 bases and J lost 10; bases outside the gene matches: 10. Germline V gene sequence: CDR1 KGHSH, CDR2 LQKENI. The CDR3 extends over 15 amino acids. Of note for this clone: Its matching antigen is unknown.

The PCR used 60 Vbeta and 13 Jbeta primers. The table came from immunoSEQ multiplex PCR; TCRdb's copy has only in-frame clones and leaves some out. The table has about 67,000 clones, approximately 71% seen once. General study findings and limits: Accurate predictions that matched the HLA-A and HLA-B alleles of most subjects were reportedly made from TCR beta sequences.

Sequencing input: PBMCs. The clonotype originates from a man in his sixties in good health and CMV-seropositive. The gene calls are TRBV18 and TRBJ1-6, with 9 bases aligning to TRBD1. The CDR3 sequence is CASSSGQGIGSPLHF. CDR3 nucleotide sequence: TGTGCCAGCTCTTCGGGACAGGGAATAGGGTCACCCCTCCACTTT.